The 16 T cell receptor beta chains given below trace back to one sample, sequenced in a study of blood T cell repertoires in COVID-19. The repertoire was sequenced with immunoSEQ multiplex PCR; TCRdb's copy has only in-frame clones and lacks some. The table includes 55,000 to 85,000 clones, 79% detected once. The sequenced sample consisted of peripheral blood. Receptor source: a man in his 60s with active or convalescent COVID-19.

V gene TRBV28 combines with J gene TRBJ2-7; tentatively, D is TRBD2 (6 bases). CDR3 length: 14 residues. The germline CDR1 and CDR2 sequences are MDHEN and SYDVKM. V was trimmed by 2 bases and J by 5 bases, leaving 13 bases between them. The CDR3: CASSLLATIHEQYF. CDR3 bases: TGTGCCAGCAGTTTACTAGCGACGATTCACGAGCAGTACTTC.

This clone was detected only a few times. V gene TRBV28 combines with J gene TRBJ1-2, with 10 bases lining up with TRBD1. Trimming removed 4 bases from V and 4 bases from J; junction bases left unmatched: 18. The germline V gene has CDR1 MDHEN and CDR2 SYDVKM. This CDR3 spans 19 amino acids. This chain's CDR3 is CASSSTPGTGDDILYGYTF. The CDR3 coding sequence is TGTGCCAGCAGTTCGACTCCCGGGACAGGGGATGATATCCTCTATGGCTACACCTTC.

The chain has TRBV29-1 and TRBJ1-1; 7 bases match TRBD1. The V gene end was trimmed by 8 bases and the J gene end by 1 base; junction bases not matched to a gene: 13. The CDR3 runs 15 residues. The V gene's germline CDR1 is SQVTM and CDR2 ANQGSEA. The CDR3: CSCELGGFGNTEAFF. CDR3 DNA: TGCAGCTGTGAGCTAGGGGGCTTTGGGAACACTGAAGCTTTCTTT.

This chain connects TRBV6-5 to TRBJ1-5; 7 bases align to TRBD1. Per germline, CDR1 MNHEY and CDR2 SVGAGI. V was clipped by 7 bases and J by 4 bases; unmatched bases: 4. The CDR3 totals 13 residues. In DNA form, the CDR3 reads TGTGCCAGCATGGGACAGTTAAATCAGCCCCAGCATTTT. It translates to CASMGQLNQPQHF.

The chain carries TRBV7-2 and TRBJ1-1; D perhaps matches TRBD1 (5 bases). Germline V gives CDR1 SGHTA, CDR2 FQGNSA. Trimming took off 0 bases at V and 5 bases at J, with 7 bases between the two ends. This CDR3 comprises 13 residues. CDR3 in amino acids: CASSLAPGTEAFF. The CDR3 bases are TGTGCCAGCAGCTTAGCGCCAGGGACTGAAGCTTTCTTT.

The chain recombines TRBV6-6 with TRBJ1-1; the D gene is possibly TRBD1 (5 bases). Trimming shortened V by 5 bases and J by 4 bases, and 14 bases separated the two germline ends. Germline V gene lookup returns CDR1 MNHNY and CDR2 SVGAGI (reference sequence). There are 14 residues in the CDR3. The CDR3 nucleotides are TGTGCCAGCAGTCCCACCTACGGGGGCACTGAAGCTTTCTTT. Amino acids: CASSPTYGGTEAFF.

This chain links TRBV7-2 with TRBJ2-7; D gene unclear. CDR3 size: 13 residues. V gave up 1 base and J gave up 2 bases, with 6 bases separating them. Looked up from germline, CDR1 is SGHTA and CDR2 is FQGNSA. The CDR3 reads CASSLVRAYEQYF. CDR3 in DNA: TGTGCCAGCAGCTTAGTTCGGGCCTACGAGCAGTACTTC.

The chain links TRBV19 to TRBJ1-2, with 7 bases aligning to TRBD1. The V and J ends lost 8 bases and 4 bases, in that order; junction bases with no gene match: 7. The CDR3 runs to 13 residues. CDR1 and CDR2 (germline): LNHDA, SQIVND (reference sequence). The chain's CDR3 is CASLDRDSYGYTF. The CDR3 region has the DNA TGTGCCAGTCTCGACCGGGACAGCTATGGCTACACCTTC.

This chain uses TRBV24-1 with TRBJ1-5, with unresolved D. Germline CDR1 KGHDR, CDR2 SFDVKD. Trimming shortened V by 5 bases and J by 5 bases, and 9 bases separated the two germline ends. The CDR3 has 13 residues. The CDR3 DNA sequence: TGTGCCACCAGTGCGAACAGTCATCAGCCCCAGCATTTT. It yields the protein CATSANSHQPQHF.

This clone was observed at least ten times. V is TRBV5-6 and J is TRBJ1-1; possibly TRBD1 for D (5 bases). In germline, CDR1 is SGHDT, CDR2 YYEEEE. The CDR3 is 13 amino acids. V was trimmed by 2 bases and J by 4 bases, leaving 9 bases between them. CDR3 bases: TGTGCCAGCAGCTTCCAGGGATCCACTGAAGCTTTCTTT. Amino acid sequence: CASSFQGSTEAFF.

V is TRBV4-1 and J is TRBJ2-5; 9 nucleotides match TRBD1. Unmatched junction bases numbered 3, after V lost 1 base and J lost 3 bases. The CDR3 totals 15 residues. Germline CDR1 is MGHRA and CDR2 is YSYEKL. Here the CDR3 DNA reads TGCGCCAGCAGCCAAGGCGGGACAGGGAAAGAGACCCAGTACTTC. Its protein product is CASSQGGTGKETQYF.

This chain joins TRBV7-9 and TRBJ2-3; D is undetermined. This CDR3 is built from 16 residues. Germline CDR1 reads SEHNR; CDR2 reads FQNEAQ (reference sequence). V was trimmed by 1 base and J by 2 bases, leaving 13 bases between them. The CDR3 loop is CASSLELETATDTQYF. The CDR3 nucleotides read TGTGCCAGCAGCTTAGAGCTAGAAACCGCCACAGATACGCAGTATTTT. Drawing the rest from reference TRBV7-9 and TRBJ2-3, the complete variable domain is DTGVSQNPRHKITKRGQNVTFRCDPISEHNRLYWYRQTLGQGPEFLTYFQNEAQLEKSRLLSDRFSAERPKGSFSTLEIQRTEQGDSAMYLCASSLELETATDTQYFGPGTRLTVL.

This sequence joins TRBV11-2 and TRBJ2-2, with D perhaps TRBD1 (5 bases). Trimming stripped 6 bases from V and 5 bases from J, with 19 bases between. There are 16 residues in the CDR3. The germline CDR1 and CDR2 sequences are SGHAT and FQNNGV. The CDR3, as DNA: TGTGCCAGCAGAACCGTGCAGGGATTTCATACCGGGGAGCTGTTTTTT. It codes for CASRTVQGFHTGELFF.

V gene TRBV7-2 combines with J gene TRBJ1-1; no clear D gene. V shed 2 bases and J shed 3 bases, with 10 bases lying between them. From germline, CDR1 is SGHTA and CDR2 FQGNSA. CDR3 length equals 14 residues. The CDR3: CASSLSPQYTEAFF. CDR3 nucleotide sequence: TGTGCCAGCAGCTTAAGCCCACAGTACACTGAAGCTTTCTTT.

At least ten counts were recorded for this clone. This chain uses TRBV5-4 with TRBJ2-7, with 9 bases aligning to TRBD2. Germline loops: CDR1 SGHNT, CDR2 YYREEE (reference sequence). The CDR3 is 14 residues long. With V trimmed by 4 bases and J by 6 bases, 8 bases remained unmatched. DNA of the CDR3: TGTGCCAGCAGCCCAGGACTAGCGCGGGTCGAGCAGTACTTC. This sequence encodes CASSPGLARVEQYF.

This clone came up many times. The same CDR3 also results from other DNA sequences found in this sample. The CDR3 region has the DNA TGTGCCAGCAGCCAAGATTCGGGTACCGGGGAGCTGTTTTTT. Residues: CASSQDSGTGELFF. The rearrangement uses TRBV3-1 (or the pseudogene TRBV3-2) and TRBJ2-2; D not resolved. V shed 0 bases and J shed 5 bases, with 7 bases lying between them. In germline, CDR1 is LGHDT, CDR2 YNNKEL (reference sequence). The CDR3 is made up of 14 amino acids.